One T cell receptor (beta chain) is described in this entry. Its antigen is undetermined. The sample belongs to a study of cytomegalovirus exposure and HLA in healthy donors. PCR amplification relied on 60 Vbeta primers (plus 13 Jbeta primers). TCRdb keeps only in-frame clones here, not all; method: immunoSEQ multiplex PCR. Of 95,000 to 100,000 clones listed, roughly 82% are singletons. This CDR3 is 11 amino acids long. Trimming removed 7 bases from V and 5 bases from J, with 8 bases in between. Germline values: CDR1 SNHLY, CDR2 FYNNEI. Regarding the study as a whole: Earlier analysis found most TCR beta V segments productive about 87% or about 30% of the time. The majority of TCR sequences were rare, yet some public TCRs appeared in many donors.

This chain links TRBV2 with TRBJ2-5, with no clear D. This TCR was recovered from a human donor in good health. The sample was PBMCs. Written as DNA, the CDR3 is TGTGCCAGCAAGGTCGGGGAGACCCAGTACTTC. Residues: CASKVGETQYF.